A selection of T cell receptor beta chains follows, all from one sample in a study of beta chain features in type 1 diabetes. Sequencing used immunoSEQ multiplex PCR; TCRdb keeps in-frame clones, though not all of them. The sample holds about 180,000 clones, about 13% seen once. Sequenced material: central memory CD4+ T cells from blood. The receptors come from a woman between 18 and 30 years old in good health. CDR3s include the opening cysteine and the closing phenylalanine or tryptophan. A D gene is named only where the DNA matches it firmly. Clone size is not always given. Where it is, it says once, few, many or a class for expanded clones.

clone_size: NA; j_call: TRBJ2-6; v_call: TRBV6-6; d_call: NA; cdr3_nt: TGTGCCACGACAACTGGGGCCAACGTCCTGACTTTC; cdr3_aa: CATTTGANVLTF
clone_size: NA; j_call: TRBJ2-5; v_call: TRBV10-3; d_call: NA; cdr3_nt: TGTGCCATCAGTGAGTCAGGAGGGCGGCAGAAGACCCAGTACTTC; cdr3_aa: CAISESGGRQKTQYF
clone_size: NA; j_call: TRBJ1-5; v_call: TRBV29-1; d_call: TRBD1; cdr3_nt: TGCAGCGTTGGCCGGGACAGAAATCAGCCCCAGCATTTT; cdr3_aa: CSVGRDRNQPQHF
clone_size: NA; j_call: TRBJ2-3; v_call: TRBV5-4; d_call: TRBD2; cdr3_nt: TGTGCCAGCAGCGTGGGGACTAGCGGGAAACAAAATTCAGATACGCAGTATTTT; cdr3_aa: CASSVGTSGKQNSDTQYF
clone_size: NA; j_call: TRBJ2-3; v_call: TRBV5-4; d_call: TRBD1; cdr3_nt: TGTGCCAGCACCTTCGGGGGGACAGGGTCGACAGATACGCAGTATTTT; cdr3_aa: CASTFGGTGSTDTQYF
clone_size: few; j_call: TRBJ2-5; v_call: TRBV29-1; d_call: NA; cdr3_nt: TGCAGCGCCCAGGGGTTGGGGGAGACCCAGTACTTC; cdr3_aa: CSAQGLGETQYF
clone_size: NA; j_call: TRBJ1-5; v_call: TRBV2; d_call: NA; cdr3_nt: TGTGCCAGCAGTGCGGCGGGTCCCTTGAGCAATCAGCCCCAGCATTTT; cdr3_aa: CASSAAGPLSNQPQHF
clone_size: few; j_call: TRBJ2-7; v_call: TRBV28; d_call: NA; cdr3_nt: TGTGCCAGCAGTTTCCAGACTGGTATCTACGAGCAGTACTTC; cdr3_aa: CASSFQTGIYEQYF
clone_size: few; j_call: TRBJ2-7; v_call: TRBV9; d_call: NA; cdr3_nt: TGTGCCAGCAGCCGAGATGCGGACGAGCAGTACTTC; cdr3_aa: CASSRDADEQYF
clone_size: few; j_call: TRBJ2-5; v_call: TRBV7-9; d_call: NA; cdr3_nt: TGTGCCAGCAGCTTAACAGGGCCAGAGACCCAGTACTTC; cdr3_aa: CASSLTGPETQYF
clone_size: NA; j_call: TRBJ2-5; v_call: TRBV7-9; d_call: TRBD1; cdr3_nt: TGTGCCAGCAGCCTAGGACAGGGAAAAGAGACCCAGTACTTC; cdr3_aa: CASSLGQGKETQYF